This TCR beta chain was captured in a study of T-cell memory formation after mild COVID-19. From the 5' RACE reads, TCRdb called clonotypes with MiXCR, one entry per CDR3 protein. The sample consists of 150,000 to 200,000 distinct CDR3 sequences, more than 15% of them appearing once. This CDR3 has 13 amino acids. The V gene lost 1 base and the J gene lost 3 bases, with 5 bases spanning the gap. The germline V gene has CDR1 MRHNA and CDR2 SNTAGT. The chain recombines TRBV6-4 with TRBJ2-3; D gene uncertain. The sequenced material came from PBMCs or a T cell subset sorted from them (not recorded which). The sequence derives from an adult woman who had mild COVID-19 (a few samples of this study predate the infection). Cell type and time point are not known. This CDR3 is CASSDLRTDTQYF. The DNA of the CDR3 is TGTGCCAGCAGTGACTTGCGAACAGATACGCAGTATTTT.